This passage covers 18 T cell receptor beta chains from one sample sequenced in a study of beta chain features in type 1 diabetes. Since all of the isolated RNA was reverse transcribed, expressed TCRB transcripts were what got sequenced. Here immunoSEQ multiplex PCR was the method, and the copy in TCRdb shows in-frame clones only, minus some. The sample shows approximately 120,000 clones, approximately 37% of them seen only once. Input material: stem cell memory CD4+ T cells from blood. Receptors were obtained from a woman aged 18-29 years in good health.

The rearrangement joins TRBV28 to TRBJ2-3; D remains unclear. Germline V gene data show CDR1 as MDHEN and CDR2 as SYDVKM. Trimming removed 3 bases from V and 3 bases from J, with 10 bases in between. The CDR3 runs to 14 residues. The CDR3 bases are TGTGCCAGCAGTTTCAGCCCGAGGACAGATACGCAGTATTTT. It codes for CASSFSPRTDTQYF.

The chain recombines TRBV19 with TRBJ1-1; perhaps TRBD1 as D (5 bases). Trimming pared 3 bases from V and 1 base from J, leaving 9 bases between. CDR1 is LNHDA, CDR2 SQIVND, per germline (reference sequence). The CDR3 has 14 residues. DNA of the CDR3: TGTGCCAGTAGTATCAGGGTAAGGAACACTGAAGCTTTCTTT. Translation gives CASSIRVRNTEAFF.

In this sample, this clone turned up many times. The chain links TRBV4-1 to TRBJ2-3; tentative D call: TRBD1 (5 bases). Trimming left V 4 bases short and J 4 bases short, with 18 bases between. Germline CDR1 and CDR2: MGHRA and YSYEKL. The CDR3 has 16 amino acids. For the CDR3, the DNA is TGCGCCAGCAGCCCCAACCTTGGACACCTCGCAGATACGCAGTATTTT. Translation: CASSPNLGHLADTQYF.

This clone came up a few times. Other DNA sequences in the sample encode the same CDR3. V and J are TRBV11-2 and TRBJ2-1; D perhaps matches TRBD2 (5 bases). The CDR3 runs 12 residues. CDR1 SGHAT and CDR2 FQNNGV come from the germline V gene. V was cut by 1 base and J by 7 bases, with 5 bases left in between. The CDR3 DNA reads TGTGCCAGCAGCTTAGCGGGAAATGAGCAGTTCTTC. Translated: CASSLAGNEQFF.

This clone was counted only a few times. This rearrangement joins TRBV10-3 to TRBJ2-7; 9 bases match TRBD1. The germline CDR1 and CDR2 sequences are ENHRY and SYGVKD. The CDR3 loop spans 13 amino acids. The ends lost 5 bases at V and 10 bases at J; junction bases unmatched: 9. Here the CDR3 reads CAISPGQGVPQYF. The CDR3 DNA reads TGTGCCATCAGTCCGGGACAGGGAGTCCCCCAGTACTTC.

The gene calls are TRBV10-3 and TRBJ2-3; 9 positions match TRBD1. The CDR3 is 15 amino acids. The V segment lost 6 bases and the J segment 4 bases; nucleotides outside the gene matches: 8. Germline lookup yields CDR1 ENHRY and CDR2 SYGVKD. The DNA of the CDR3 is TGTGCCATCAGCAGGGGACAGGGAGGGTCAGATACGCAGTATTTT. It specifies CAISRGQGGSDTQYF.

The CDR3, as DNA: TGTGCCAGCAGTAGCGACAGTAAGCCCCAGCATTTT. Protein: CASSSDSKPQHF. The chain links TRBV2 to TRBJ1-5, with D possibly matching TRBD1 (5 bases). The germline V and J ends were trimmed by 5 bases and 8 bases, with 10 bases remaining between them. CDR1 and CDR2 from the germline V gene are SNHLY and FYNNEI. The CDR3 length is 12 residues.

CDR3 residues: CASSLSQFYEQYF. The CDR3 nucleotides read TGTGCCAGCAGTTTAAGTCAGTTCTACGAGCAGTACTTC. This chain links TRBV27 with TRBJ2-7; D gene uncertain. V lost 2 bases and J lost 3, with 8 bases in between. The CDR3 has 13 residues. CDR1 MNHEY and CDR2 SMNVEV come from the germline V gene (reference sequence).

The sample holds a few counts of this clone. CDR3 residues: CAWSVPDRGRTGANVLTF. CDR3 DNA sequence: TGTGCCTGGAGTGTTCCTGACAGGGGGCGGACCGGGGCCAACGTCCTGACTTTC. J is TRBJ2-6 and V is TRBV30; 10 positions match TRBD1. Trimming at V came to 0 bases and at J to 4 bases, leaving 9 bases not matched to a gene. This CDR3 has 18 residues. In germline, CDR1 is GTSNPN, CDR2 SVGIG (reference sequence).

The CDR3 DNA reads TGTGCCAGCAGATTACTAGCGGGAGCTCGACATGAGCAGTTCTTC. Its protein product is CASRLLAGARHEQFF. The V and J genes are TRBV11-2 and TRBJ2-1; 11 nucleotides line up with TRBD2. The CDR3 has 15 residues. V gave up 6 bases and J gave up 8 bases; unmatched junction bases: 9. Germline CDR1 reads SGHAT; CDR2 reads FQNNGV.

This clone was counted between two and nine times. The chain has TRBV5-4 and TRBJ2-2, with 9 bases matching TRBD2. The V gene end was trimmed by 2 bases and the J gene end by 6 bases; junction bases not matched to a gene: 5. CDR1 is SGHNT, CDR2 YYREEE, per germline (reference sequence). The CDR3 covers 15 residues. CDR3 sequence (DNA): TGTGCCAGCAGCTTCGGCGGGAGGGTCCCCGGGGAGCTGTTTTTT. Its translation: CASSFGGRVPGELFF. Complete variable domain (other parts from reference TRBV5-4 and TRBJ2-2): ETGVTQSPTHLIKTRGQQVTLRCSSQSGHNTVSWYQQALGQGPQFIFQYYREEENGRGNFPPRFSGLQFPNYSSELNVNALELDDSALYLCASSFGGRVPGELFFGEGSRLTVL.

V usage is TRBV29-1 and J usage is TRBJ2-3; the match to TRBD2 covers 14 bases. Trimming took 7 bases from V and 6 from J; bases not matched to a gene: 9. CDR3 length equals 15 residues. The germline gives CDR1 SQVTM, CDR2 ANQGSEA. The CDR3 DNA sequence: TGCAGCGCTAAAGGGACTAGCGGGAGTCGCGATACGCAGTATTTT. This gives the protein CSAKGTSGSRDTQYF.

Here the CDR3 reads CASSLTGVGTEAFF. CDR3 nucleotide sequence: TGTGCCAGCAGTCTGACGGGGGTAGGAACTGAAGCTTTCTTT. The chain employs TRBV2 and TRBJ1-1; D is possibly TRBD1 (5 bases). The V gene lost 5 bases and the J gene lost 5 bases, with 15 bases spanning the gap. There are 14 residues in the CDR3. Germline CDR1 and CDR2: SNHLY and FYNNEI.

CDR3 DNA: TGTGCCAGCAGCTCAATAGCGGGGGTCACAGATACGCAGTATTTT. Residues: CASSSIAGVTDTQYF. This chain connects TRBV7-2 to TRBJ2-3, with 9 bases that match TRBD2. This CDR3 is 15 amino acids long. In germline, CDR1 is SGHTA, CDR2 FQGNSA. V gave up 4 bases and J gave up 2 bases; unmatched junction bases: 4.

This clone was seen only a few times. The chain combines TRBV7-3 with TRBJ2-7; TRBD2 aligns across 7 bases. Germline V gene data show CDR1 as SGHTA and CDR2 as FQGTGA. After removal of 0 bases from V and 3 bases from J, the junction contained 8 bases not matched to a gene. This CDR3 region has 16 residues. This CDR3 is CASSLTLTSSFYEQYF. The CDR3, as DNA: TGTGCCAGCAGCTTAACCCTGACTAGCAGTTTCTACGAGCAGTACTTC.

A few counts support this clone. The chain employs TRBV18 and TRBJ2-3; D not resolved. The CDR3 loop spans 15 amino acids. The germline V gene has CDR1 KGHSH and CDR2 LQKENI. Deletions cut 1 base from V and 0 bases from J, with 8 bases between. In nucleotides, the CDR3 is TGTGCCAGCTCACCACGTCGGTCTAGCACAGATACGCAGTATTTT. Encoded protein: CASSPRRSSTDTQYF.

The chain joins TRBV19 to TRBJ1-5, with 7 nucleotides matching TRBD1. This CDR3 spans 14 amino acids. The trim removed 7 bases at V and 9 bases at J, leaving 12 bases unmatched. In germline, CDR1 is LNHDA, CDR2 SQIVND (reference sequence). CDR3 sequence reads: CASKHDRAVWPQHF. CDR3 nucleotide sequence: TGTGCCAGTAAACATGACAGGGCGGTCTGGCCCCAGCATTTT.

The CDR3 loop is CASRRSGVGELFF. CDR3 in DNA: TGTGCCAGCCGACGATCAGGGGTCGGGGAGCTGTTTTTT. The J gene is TRBJ2-2, the V gene TRBV27, with D possibly matching TRBD1 (6 bases). This CDR3 has 13 residues. Germline CDR1 and CDR2: MNHEY and SMNVEV (reference sequence). V lost 8 bases, J lost 7 bases, and 14 bases lay in between.